The rows below give T cell receptor beta chains drawn from one sample of a study of blood T cell repertoires in COVID-19. Clones were read by immunoSEQ multiplex PCR, and TCRdb kept only the in-frame ones, dropping some. This table holds approximately 74,000 clones, roughly 80% found once. The specimen sequenced was peripheral blood. All receptors come from a woman of 80 years or more with active or convalescent COVID-19. Both conserved end residues are part of each CDR3. Each record gives: clone size, J gene, V gene, D gene, CDR3 protein, CDR3 DNA. D genes are given only for firm matches. Clone size appears in some rows only: once, few, many, or a class for an expanded clone.

clone_size: -
j_call: TRBJ2-7
v_call: TRBV2
d_call: -
cdr3_aa: CASRGEGGREQYF
cdr3_nt: TGTGCCAGCAGAGGGGAGGGGGGGCGAGAGCAGTACTTC

clone_size: -
j_call: TRBJ2-1
v_call: TRBV29-1
d_call: TRBD2
cdr3_aa: CSVETSGGPNEQFF
cdr3_nt: TGCAGCGTTGAAACCAGCGGGGGCCCCAATGAGCAGTTCTTC

clone_size: -
j_call: TRBJ2-7
v_call: TRBV28
d_call: -
cdr3_aa: CASSPGYGEQYF
cdr3_nt: TGTGCCAGCAGTCCGGGATATGGAGAGCAGTACTTC

clone_size: -
j_call: TRBJ2-1
v_call: TRBV30
d_call: -
cdr3_aa: CAWTLEQFF
cdr3_nt: TGTGCCTGGACACTAGAGCAGTTCTTC

clone_size: -
j_call: TRBJ2-3
v_call: TRBV19
d_call: -
cdr3_aa: CASSSGFSQYF
cdr3_nt: TGTGCCAGTAGTAGCGGGTTCTCCCAGTATTTT

clone_size: -
j_call: TRBJ2-1
v_call: TRBV18
d_call: TRBD2
cdr3_aa: CASSPRFFSGSSANEQFF
cdr3_nt: TGTGCCAGCTCACCACGGTTCTTCAGCGGGAGTTCGGCAAATGAGCAGTTCTTC

clone_size: few
j_call: TRBJ2-3
v_call: TRBV6-5
d_call: -
cdr3_aa: CASSYGQGLTDTQYF
cdr3_nt: TGTGCCAGCAGTTACGGGCAGGGGCTGACAGATACGCAGTATTTT

clone_size: -
j_call: TRBJ1-4
v_call: TRBV28
d_call: -
cdr3_aa: CASRPAGPEKLFF
cdr3_nt: TGTGCCAGCAGACCGGCAGGGCCTGAAAAACTGTTTTTT

clone_size: -
j_call: TRBJ2-1
v_call: TRBV13
d_call: TRBD1
cdr3_aa: CASSPDRGNEQFF
cdr3_nt: TGTGCCAGCAGCCCGGACAGGGGCAATGAGCAGTTCTTC

clone_size: -
j_call: TRBJ2-7
v_call: TRBV28
d_call: TRBD1
cdr3_aa: CASSSAGTGVGEQYF
cdr3_nt: TGTGCCAGCAGTTCTGCCGGGACAGGCGTCGGCGAGCAGTACTTC

clone_size: -
j_call: TRBJ2-5
v_call: TRBV5-1
d_call: TRBD2
cdr3_aa: CASSSGTVETQYF
cdr3_nt: TGCGCCAGCAGCAGCGGGACGGTAGAGACCCAGTACTTC